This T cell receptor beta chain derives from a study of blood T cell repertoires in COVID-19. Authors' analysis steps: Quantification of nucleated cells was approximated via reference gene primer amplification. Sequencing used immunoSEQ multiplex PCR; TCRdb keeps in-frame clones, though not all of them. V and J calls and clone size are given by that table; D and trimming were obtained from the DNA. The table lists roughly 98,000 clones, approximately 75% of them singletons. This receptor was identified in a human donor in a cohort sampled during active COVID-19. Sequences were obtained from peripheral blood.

CDR3 nucleotide sequence: TGCGCCAGCAGCTTGGGGGACTTCTATAATTCACCCCTCCACTTT. Protein sequence: CASSLGDFYNSPLHF. This chain links TRBV5-1 with TRBJ1-6; maybe TRBD1 (5 bases). Germline CDR1 SGHRS, CDR2 YFSETQ. Trimming shortened V by 0 bases and J by 3 bases, and 7 bases separated the two germline ends. The CDR3 loop spans 15 amino acids.